The TCR beta chain under discussion was sequenced for a study of human T cells and chemical hapten exposure. General study results and limits: Significantly greater numbers of large CDR3 similarity clusters came from expanded TCRs than from controls. Sensitization with DPC brought no change to TCRs above 1 in 1000 in frequency.

This sample's time point: patch test 2, 6 weeks after DPC sensitization. Treatment indicated: therapeutic diphenylcyclopropenone sensitization with weekly scalp DPC. Patches went on only after blood had been drawn each time. Alopecia patients, 18 to 70 years old and DPC-suitable, served as donors. One entry per CDR3 protein results from TCRdb running MiXCR on the RACE reads. Among 330,000 or so distinct CDR3 sequences listed, roughly 6.3% were seen once. A few counts support this clonotype. Its antigen is not identified. This receptor was taken from a woman younger than 30 with alopecia areata. Some clones in this sample may be carry-over from other donors' samples. Source: whole blood, taken in connection with sensitization to the hapten diphenylcyclopropenone (DPC).

This CDR3 is CASSITGPYEQYF. The CDR3 nucleotides are TGTGCCAGCAGTATCACAGGGCCCTACGAGCAGTACTTC. The J gene is TRBJ2-7, the V gene TRBV6-2 or TRBV6-3, with D possibly TRBD1 on 6 matching bases. The germline gives CDR1 MNHEY, CDR2 SVGEGT. This CDR3 is 13 amino acids long. Deletions cut 5 bases from V and 2 bases from J, with 10 bases between.